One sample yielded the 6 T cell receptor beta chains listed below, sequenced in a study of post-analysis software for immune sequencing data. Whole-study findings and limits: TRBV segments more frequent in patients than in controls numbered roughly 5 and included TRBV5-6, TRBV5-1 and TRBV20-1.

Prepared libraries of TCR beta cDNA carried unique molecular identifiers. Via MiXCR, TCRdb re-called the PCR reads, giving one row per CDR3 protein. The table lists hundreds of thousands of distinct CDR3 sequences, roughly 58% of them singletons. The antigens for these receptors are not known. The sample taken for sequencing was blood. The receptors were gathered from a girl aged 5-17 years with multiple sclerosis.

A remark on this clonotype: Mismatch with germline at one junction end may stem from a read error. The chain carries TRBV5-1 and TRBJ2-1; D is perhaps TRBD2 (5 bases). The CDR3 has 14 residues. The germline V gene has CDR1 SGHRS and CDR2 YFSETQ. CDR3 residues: CASSLVTGTNGQFF. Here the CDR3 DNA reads TGCGCCAGCAGCTTGGTGACGGGAACCAATGGGCAGTTCTTC.

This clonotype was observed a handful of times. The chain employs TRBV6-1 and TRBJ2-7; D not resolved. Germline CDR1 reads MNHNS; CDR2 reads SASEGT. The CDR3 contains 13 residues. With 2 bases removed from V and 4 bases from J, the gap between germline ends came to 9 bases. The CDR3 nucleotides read TGTGCCAGCAGTGAATACACTCCGTACGAGCAGTACTTC. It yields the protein CASSEYTPYEQYF.

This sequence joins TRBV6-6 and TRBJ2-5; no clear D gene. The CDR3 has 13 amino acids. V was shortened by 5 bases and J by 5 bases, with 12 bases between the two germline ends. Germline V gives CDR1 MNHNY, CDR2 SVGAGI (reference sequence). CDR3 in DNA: TGTGCCAGCAGTCCCTACAGATGGGAGACCCAGTACTTC. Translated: CASSPYRWETQYF.

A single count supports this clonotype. CDR3 bases: TGTGCCAGCAGTGGCCCGTTGGGTGGCTACACCTTC. It codes for CASSGPLGGYTF. The chain recombines TRBV12-3 or TRBV12-4 with TRBJ1-2; the D is unclear. The CDR3 length is 12 residues. V gave up 5 bases and J gave up 7 bases, with 11 bases separating them.

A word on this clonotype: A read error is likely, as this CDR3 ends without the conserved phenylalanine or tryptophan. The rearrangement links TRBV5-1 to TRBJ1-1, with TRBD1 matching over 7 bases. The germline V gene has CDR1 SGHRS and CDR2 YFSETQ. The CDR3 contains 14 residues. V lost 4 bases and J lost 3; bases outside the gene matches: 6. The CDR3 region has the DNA TGCGCCAGCAGCCGAGACAGGGTGGACACTGAAGCTTTCTTG. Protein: CASSRDRVDTEAFL.

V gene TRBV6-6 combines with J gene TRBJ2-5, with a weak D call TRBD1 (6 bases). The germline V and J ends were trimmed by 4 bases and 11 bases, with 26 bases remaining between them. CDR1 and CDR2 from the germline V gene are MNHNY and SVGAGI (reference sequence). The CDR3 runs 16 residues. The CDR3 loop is CASSSPGQGPYNEQYF. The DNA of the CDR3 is TGTGCCAGCAGTTCCCCGGGGCAGGGGCCCTACAATGAGCAGTACTTC.